The 27 T cell receptor beta chains below come from one sample, sequenced in a study of cytomegalovirus exposure and HLA in healthy donors. Amplification used 60 Vbeta primers and 13 Jbeta primers. The method was immunoSEQ multiplex PCR; TCRdb's version includes in-frame clones alone and lacks a portion of them. This table has approximately 170,000 clones, around 77% appearing once. Sequencing was carried out using PBMCs. The receptor source for this set is a woman between 18 and 30 years old in good health and CMV-seronegative.

This chain joins TRBV25-1 and TRBJ2-5, with a possible D match to TRBD2 (5 bases). The CDR3 loop spans 15 amino acids. Germline loops: CDR1 MGHDK, CDR2 SYGVNS. The ends were cut back, 2 bases at V and 0 bases at J, with 10 bases in the middle. As DNA, the CDR3 is TGTGCCAGCAGTGAAGTACGAGGGAACCAAGAGACCCAGTACTTC. It translates to CASSEVRGNQETQYF.

The count of this clone is one. This chain links TRBV23-1 with TRBJ2-2, with a possible D match to TRBD1 (6 bases). TRBV23-1 qualifies as an ORF whose function is uncertain. The CDR3 length is 16 residues. The V and J ends lost 2 bases and 5 bases respectively, with 15 bases between them. The CDR3 region has the DNA TGCGCCAGCAGTCAACGAACAGGGTGGGGGACCGGGGAGCTGTTTTTT. Translation: CASSQRTGWGTGELFF.

This clone was recorded only once. This rearrangement joins TRBV30 to TRBJ1-1; perhaps TRBD1 as D (6 bases). Germline loops: CDR1 GTSNPN, CDR2 SVGIG (reference sequence). The V end was cut by 7 bases, the J end by 2 bases, with 14 bases between. This CDR3 has 13 residues. CDR3 in amino acids: CAFSRGSNTEAFF. The CDR3 region has the DNA TGTGCCTTTTCCAGGGGATCCAACACTGAAGCTTTCTTT.

The chain employs TRBV28 and TRBJ2-7, with 12 bases lining up with TRBD2. Germline V gene lookup returns CDR1 MDHEN and CDR2 SYDVKM. Losses at the gene ends were 5 bases for V and 3 bases for J; bases not matched to a gene: 8. The length of the CDR3 is 16 residues. CDR3 protein: CASSTTGTSGFYEQYF. For the CDR3, the DNA is TGTGCCAGCAGTACTACCGGGACTAGCGGGTTCTACGAGCAGTACTTC.

This clone was picked up a small number of times. The genes are TRBV19 and TRBJ1-1; 7 bases fit TRBD1. J lost 5 bases, V lost 5 bases, and 14 bases had no gene match. CDR3 size: 16 residues. Germline V CDR1 and CDR2: LNHDA, SQIVND (reference sequence). The CDR3: CASSSDRFRNGTEAFF. The CDR3 DNA follows: TGTGCCAGTAGTTCGGACAGGTTTAGAAATGGAACTGAAGCTTTCTTT.

The V call is TRBV5-6, the J call TRBJ2-1; TRBD2 matches 8 bases. Trimming cost V 5 bases and J 9 bases; bases outside gene matches: 4. Germline assignment: CDR1 SGHDT and CDR2 YYEEEE. The CDR3 contains 12 residues. CDR3 residues: CASRSGGGEQFF. The CDR3 region has the DNA TGTGCCAGCAGATCGGGGGGGGGTGAGCAGTTCTTC.

The J gene is TRBJ1-1, the V gene TRBV11-2, with no clear D. CDR3 size: 15 residues. The germline V gene encodes CDR1 SGHAT and CDR2 FQNNGV. Trimming stripped 0 bases from V and 1 base from J, with 9 bases between. The CDR3 spells CASSLESGRNTEAFF. The CDR3 nucleotides read TGTGCCAGCAGCTTAGAATCAGGAAGGAACACTGAAGCTTTCTTT.

The rearrangement joins TRBV27 to TRBJ1-3; D is undetermined. The germline V gene has CDR1 MNHEY and CDR2 SMNVEV (reference sequence). The V end was cut by 4 bases, the J end by 2 bases, with 12 bases between. The CDR3 sequence is 15 residues long. DNA of the CDR3: TGTGCCAGCAGTTCGACAAGGAGGGCTGGAAACACCATATATTTT. Residues: CASSSTRRAGNTIYF.

J is TRBJ1-6 and V is TRBV28; 7 bases are shared with TRBD1. Germline V lookup: CDR1 MDHEN, CDR2 SYDVKM. Trimming cost V 7 bases and J 6 bases; bases outside gene matches: 12. The CDR3 loop spans 16 amino acids. The CDR3: CASTPGGQGVNSPLHF. CDR3 DNA: TGTGCCAGCACCCCTGGTGGGCAGGGGGTTAATTCACCCCTCCACTTT.

The chain uses TRBV27 and TRBJ1-6; 8 bases fit TRBD1. Germline loops: CDR1 MNHEY, CDR2 SMNVEV (reference sequence). There are 16 residues in the CDR3. After removal of 2 bases from V and 5 bases from J, the junction contained 5 bases not matched to a gene. The CDR3 loop is CASSLRSGQDNSPLHF. As DNA, the CDR3 is TGTGCCAGCAGTTTAAGGTCGGGACAGGATAATTCACCCCTCCACTTT.

On this clone itself: The same CDR3 can be traced to other DNA sequences in this sample. The chain uses TRBV27 and TRBJ1-1, with D possibly matching TRBD1 (5 bases). Germline lookup yields CDR1 MNHEY and CDR2 SMNVEV (reference sequence). Trimming shortened V by 3 bases and J by 4 bases, and 9 bases separated the two germline ends. This CDR3 is 13 amino acids long. This CDR3 is CASSFSGGTEAFF. CDR3 coding DNA: TGTGCCAGCAGTTTTTCGGGGGGCACTGAAGCTTTCTTT.

The rearrangement joins TRBV14 to TRBJ1-1; 11 bases match TRBD1. The junction had 8 bases not matched to a gene; V was cut back by 6 bases and J by 5 bases. CDR1 is SGHDN, CDR2 FVKESK, per germline. The CDR3 length is 15 residues. The CDR3 DNA is TGTGCCAGCAGACGGACAGGGGGCGGGGGTACTGAAGCTTTCTTT. It translates to CASRRTGGGGTEAFF.

This clone was detected a few times. The V and J genes are TRBV5-6 and TRBJ1-1; unclear D gene. This CDR3 is 13 amino acids long. With 2 bases removed from V and 8 bases from J, the gap between germline ends came to 13 bases. Germline V gene lookup returns CDR1 SGHDT and CDR2 YYEEEE. Written as DNA, the CDR3 is TGTGCCAGCAGCTTTGCGACACCAATCGAAGCTTTCTTT. Amino acid sequence: CASSFATPIEAFF.

The genes are TRBV6-1 and TRBJ2-1; no clear D gene. With 3 bases removed from V and 8 bases from J, the gap between germline ends came to 14 bases. This CDR3 is 14 amino acids long. The germline V gene has CDR1 MNHNS and CDR2 SASEGT. The CDR3 nucleotides are TGTGCCAGCAGTGATCCTAGGCGAAGTGATGAGCAGTTCTTC. Amino acids: CASSDPRRSDEQFF.

V gene TRBV10-2 combines with J gene TRBJ2-7, with D maybe TRBD1 (5 bases). The germline V and J ends were trimmed by 3 bases and 0 bases, with 9 bases remaining between them. CDR1 is WSHSY and CDR2 is SAAADI in the germline V gene. This CDR3 region has 14 residues. The CDR3 DNA is TGCGCCAGCAGTGAAAGGGGCCTCTCCTACGAGCAGTACTTC. Residues: CASSERGLSYEQYF.

This clone has only one observation. The chain combines TRBV9 with TRBJ2-2; TRBD2 agrees at 10 bases. Trimming at V came to 3 bases and at J to 5 bases, leaving 7 bases not matched to a gene. Germline V gene lookup returns CDR1 SGDLS and CDR2 YYNGEE. The CDR3 sequence is 16 residues long. The CDR3 spells CASSASGGITTGELFF. The CDR3 nucleotides are TGTGCCAGCAGCGCTAGCGGGGGAATAACGACCGGGGAGCTGTTTTTT.

J is TRBJ2-7 and V is TRBV7-9, with 9 bases aligning to TRBD1. There are 15 residues in the CDR3. The germline V gene has CDR1 SEHNR and CDR2 FQNEAQ (reference sequence). V lost 1 base, J lost 2 bases, and 3 bases stayed unmatched. CDR3 region: CASSLVRTGAYEQYF. Written as DNA, the CDR3 is TGTGCCAGCAGCTTAGTTCGGACAGGGGCCTACGAGCAGTACTTC.

The CDR3 region is CASSPGQSYEQYF. CDR3 DNA: TGTGCCAGTAGTCCGGGACAGTCCTACGAGCAGTACTTC. The chain carries TRBV19 and TRBJ2-7; 7 bases align to TRBD1. V was clipped by 5 bases and J by 1 base; unmatched bases: 2. From germline, CDR1 is LNHDA and CDR2 SQIVND (reference sequence). The CDR3 is 13 amino acids.

The chain combines TRBV6-5 with TRBJ2-7; 9 bases map to TRBD1. The CDR3 is 14 amino acids. The V gene end was trimmed by 5 bases and the J gene end by 4 bases; junction bases not matched to a gene: 6. Looked up from germline, CDR1 is MNHEY and CDR2 is SVGAGI. CDR3 DNA sequence: TGTGCCAGCAGTCAGCGACAGGGGGGGTACGAGCAGTACTTC. Its protein product is CASSQRQGGYEQYF.

As DNA, the CDR3 is TGTGCCAGCAGTGACCCTGGACAGGGGCCTAACTATGGCTACACCTTC. Translated, it gives CASSDPGQGPNYGYTF. The chain recombines TRBV6-1 with TRBJ1-2; TRBD1 matches 9 bases. CDR1 is MNHNS, CDR2 SASEGT, per germline. The CDR3 extends over 16 amino acids. Trimming took 3 bases from V and 0 from J; bases not matched to a gene: 5.

The J gene is TRBJ1-1, the V gene TRBV6-6, with TRBD1 matching 8 bases. Trimming took 3 bases from V and 4 from J; bases not matched to a gene: 4. The CDR3 runs 14 residues. Per germline, CDR1 MNHNY and CDR2 SVGAGI (reference sequence). CDR3 nucleotides: TGTGCCAGCAGTTATTCAGGGGGCGGCACTGAAGCTTTCTTT. Amino acid sequence: CASSYSGGGTEAFF.

This clone appeared once. V gene TRBV14 combines with J gene TRBJ2-7; D is undetermined. This CDR3 is built from 14 residues. Trimming removed 0 bases from V and 3 bases from J, with 9 bases in between. From germline, CDR1 is SGHDN and CDR2 FVKESK. CDR3 residues: CASSQDLAIYEQYF. The CDR3 DNA follows: TGTGCCAGCAGCCAAGATTTGGCCATCTACGAGCAGTACTTC.

This clone was seen more than once but under ten times. The chain employs TRBV4-3 and TRBJ2-7; TRBD1 agrees at 7 bases. V was pared by 4 bases and J by 3 bases, with 15 bases of the junction left unmatched. Looked up from germline, CDR1 is LGHNA and CDR2 is YSLEER. The CDR3 length is 17 residues. DNA for the CDR3: TGCGCCAGCAGCCCGTTGCACAGACAGGGAATTGTCTACGAGCAGTACTTC. Protein product: CASSPLHRQGIVYEQYF.

CDR3 amino acids: CAISESAGVGTEAFF. The CDR3 nucleotides are TGTGCCATCAGTGAGTCAGCCGGGGTAGGGACTGAAGCTTTCTTT. The rearrangement uses TRBV10-3 and TRBJ1-1; no reliable D call. CDR3 size: 15 residues. Germline assignment: CDR1 ENHRY and CDR2 SYGVKD. Between the trimmed V and J ends, which lost 0 bases and 5 bases, there was a span of 13 bases.

This chain joins TRBV9 and TRBJ1-1; the match to TRBD1 covers 8 bases. Losses at the gene ends were 4 bases for V and 5 bases for J; bases not matched to a gene: 7. This CDR3 comprises 14 residues. Germline assignment: CDR1 SGDLS and CDR2 YYNGEE. The CDR3, as DNA: TGTGCCAGCAGCCCAACTACAGGGGGTACTGAAGCTTTCTTT. Its protein product is CASSPTTGGTEAFF.

The table lists this clone with a few counts. The rearrangement uses TRBV6-5 and TRBJ1-2, with no clear D. CDR1 is MNHEY and CDR2 is SVGAGI in the germline V gene. CDR3 length: 14 residues. V was shortened by 0 bases and J by 8 bases, with 13 bases between the two germline ends. The CDR3 nucleotides are TGTGCCAGCAGTTACTCAAGAGGGCTCCAGGGCTACACCTTC. This encodes CASSYSRGLQGYTF.

J is TRBJ2-5 and V is TRBV9, with 10 bases that match TRBD1. The CDR3 spans 20 residues. Germline-derived CDR1 and CDR2 are SGDLS and YYNGEE. J was trimmed by 2 bases and V by 5 bases; bases with no gene match: 21. In DNA, the CDR3 is TGTGCCAGCAGACCCCGGGACAGGGGCGTTAGTGGGGCATTACAAGAGACCCAGTACTTC. Translated, it gives CASRPRDRGVSGALQETQYF.